These 14 T cell receptor beta chains came from one sample sequenced in a study of technical replicates of blood from a few donors. TCRdb keeps only in-frame clones here, not all; method: immunoSEQ multiplex PCR. The repertoire holds about 100,000 clones, with approximately 94% as singletons. The sample taken for sequencing was T cells isolated from PBMCs. These receptors were collected from a human donor in good health.

This clone was observed once. V usage is TRBV7-3 and J usage is TRBJ1-1; D is unclear. Germline V gene data show CDR1 as SGHTA and CDR2 as FQGTGA. The CDR3 covers 15 residues. V dropped 5 bases and J dropped 0 bases, with 13 bases sitting between them. The CDR3 region is CASSQMAQMNTEAFF. CDR3 sequence (DNA): TGTGCCAGCAGCCAAATGGCACAAATGAACACTGAAGCTTTCTTT.

The V and J genes are TRBV19 and TRBJ1-1; no definite D call. Germline CDR1 and CDR2: LNHDA and SQIVND (reference sequence). The CDR3 is 15 residues long. With 7 bases removed from V and 0 bases from J, the gap between germline ends came to 15 bases. CDR3 nucleotide sequence: TGTGCCAGTAAAGCGGATGGAAAGATGAACACTGAAGCTTTCTTT. Translation gives CASKADGKMNTEAFF.

V usage is TRBV13 and J usage is TRBJ2-3; 8 bases match TRBD2. The CDR3 is 15 residues long. Germline loops: CDR1 PRHDT, CDR2 FYEKMQ (reference sequence). The trim removed 2 bases at V and 4 bases at J, leaving 5 bases unmatched. The CDR3 region is CASSLTGGRADTQYF. The CDR3 nucleotides read TGTGCCAGCAGCTTAACGGGGGGGCGGGCAGATACGCAGTATTTT.

The V call is TRBV11-3, the J call TRBJ1-3; unclear D gene. The length of the CDR3 is 15 residues. Germline values: CDR1 SGHNT, CDR2 YENEEA. With 1 base removed from V and 0 bases from J, the gap between germline ends came to 7 bases. As DNA, the CDR3 is TGTGCCAGCAGCTTAGTCGGGGTCTCTGGAAACACCATATATTTT. Amino acid sequence: CASSLVGVSGNTIYF.

In regard to this clone: Other DNA sequences of this sample code for an identical CDR3. This sequence joins TRBV5-1 and TRBJ2-7; tentatively, D is TRBD1 (5 bases). CDR3 length equals 14 residues. Germline values: CDR1 SGHRS, CDR2 YFSETQ. The V end lost 0 bases, the J end lost 2 bases, and 9 bases lay between the germline ends. This CDR3 reads CASSLGQTPYEQYF. CDR3 coding DNA: TGCGCCAGCAGCTTGGGACAGACTCCCTACGAGCAGTACTTC.

The gene calls are TRBV18 and TRBJ2-2, with D unresolved. V was cut by 3 bases and J by 8 bases, with 13 bases left in between. This CDR3 contains 14 residues. The germline V gene has CDR1 KGHSH and CDR2 LQKENI. The CDR3 region is CASSPREDTGELFF. For the CDR3, the DNA is TGTGCCAGCTCACCCCGAGAGGATACGGGGGAGCTGTTTTTT.

This rearrangement joins TRBV4-1 to TRBJ2-1, with D possibly TRBD1 on 7 matching bases. V lost 4 bases to trimming and J lost 6 bases, with 19 bases between them. Germline CDR1 and CDR2: MGHRA and YSYEKL. The CDR3 is 16 residues long. The CDR3 region has the DNA TGCGCCAGCAGCCCCAAAAGCCAGGGGGGATTCAATGAGCAGTTCTTC. Translation: CASSPKSQGGFNEQFF.

The chain combines TRBV19 with TRBJ2-7; D may be TRBD1 (6 bases). Germline loops: CDR1 LNHDA, CDR2 SQIVND (reference sequence). V was cut by 2 bases and J by 2 bases, with 16 bases left in between. The length of the CDR3 is 16 residues. The CDR3 nucleotides are TGTGCCAGTAGTATAAACACAGGGAATTTACCCTACGAGCAGTACTTC. It translates to CASSINTGNLPYEQYF.

The rearrangement uses TRBV5-8 and TRBJ1-4; TRBD1 matches at 9 bases. Germline-derived CDR1 and CDR2 are SGHTS and YDEGEE. Trimming at V came to 2 bases and at J to 5 bases, leaving 4 bases not matched to a gene. The CDR3 runs to 15 residues. The CDR3 is CASSFAGTGNEKLFF. CDR3 bases: TGTGCCAGCAGCTTCGCCGGGACAGGGAATGAAAAACTGTTTTTT.

The chain recombines TRBV29-1 with TRBJ2-4; 14 positions match TRBD2. There are 15 residues in the CDR3. After removal of 6 bases from V and 8 bases from J, the junction contained 9 bases not matched to a gene. CDR1 is SQVTM, CDR2 ANQGSEA, per germline. CDR3 sequence: CSVGTSGSGRDIQYF. The CDR3 region has the DNA TGCAGCGTGGGGACTAGCGGGAGTGGCCGGGACATTCAGTACTTC. Variable domain in full (rest from reference TRBV29-1 and TRBJ2-4): SAVISQKPSRDICQRGTSLTIQCQVDSQVTMMFWYRQQPGQSLTLIATANQGSEATYESGFVIDKFPISRPNLTFSTLTVSNMSPEDSSIYLCSVGTSGSGRDIQYFGAGTRLSVL.

The V gene is TRBV5-1, the J gene TRBJ2-7, with D possibly TRBD2 on 5 matching bases. Germline CDR1 reads SGHRS; CDR2 reads YFSETQ. V was pared by 0 bases and J by 6 bases, with 16 bases between. CDR3 size: 15 residues. In nucleotides, the CDR3 is TGCGCCAGCAGCTTGGCCGGCGGGCTAGAGCCCGAGCAGTACTTC. It specifies CASSLAGGLEPEQYF. The full variable domain, rest sourced from reference TRBV5-1 and TRBJ2-7, is KAGVTQTPRYLIKTRGQQVTLSCSPISGHRSVSWYQQTPGQGLQFLFEYFSETQRNKGNFPGRFSGRQFSNSRSEMNVSTLELGDSALYLCASSLAGGLEPEQYFGPGTRLTVT.

The V and J genes are TRBV5-1 and TRBJ1-6, with 8 bases that match TRBD1. The CDR3 contains 14 residues. V lost 4 bases to trimming and J lost 10 bases; unmatched junction nucleotides: 7. Germline V gene data show CDR1 as SGHRS and CDR2 as YFSETQ. The CDR3 bases are TGCGCCAGCAGCCACGGACAGGGAGAGTCACCCCTCCACTTT. This sequence encodes CASSHGQGESPLHF.

The rearrangement joins TRBV2 to TRBJ2-5; D perhaps matches TRBD2 (6 bases). Trimming pared 6 bases from V and 3 bases from J, leaving 20 bases between. The CDR3 contains 16 residues. Germline V lookup: CDR1 SNHLY, CDR2 FYNNEI. The CDR3 region has the DNA TGTGCCAGCAGCCCTCCCGGGACTGGGGGGAAAGAGACCCAGTACTTC. Protein: CASSPPGTGGKETQYF.

V usage is TRBV7-6 and J usage is TRBJ2-2, with a weak D call TRBD1 (5 bases). The ends were cut back, 5 bases at V and 5 bases at J, with 18 bases in the middle. The CDR3 has 16 amino acids. Germline-derived CDR1 and CDR2 are SGHVS and FNYEAQ. CDR3: CASSPGQMSVTGELFF. For the CDR3, the DNA is TGTGCCAGCAGCCCTGGACAAATGTCTGTTACCGGGGAGCTGTTTTTT.